These 32 T cell receptor beta chains came from one sample sequenced in a study. Tregs were sorted as CD4+CD25+CD127-/low cells. TCRdb used MiXCR to reprocess the 5' RACE reads, holding one entry per CDR3 protein. The sample includes 40,000 to 55,000 distinct CDR3 sequences, around a fifth of them seen just once. Sequencing input: Tregs sorted from a lymph node. These receptors came from a female donor with breast cancer.

This clonotype appeared a few times. A read error is possible here, since a much larger clone lies one base away. The V and J genes are TRBV4-1 and TRBJ2-7; 7 bases agree with TRBD2. CDR1 and CDR2 (germline): MGHRA, YSYEKL. CDR3 length equals 15 residues. Here the CDR3 reads CAGSPLSGKQYEQYF. The DNA for the CDR3 is TGCGCCGGCAGCCCGTTGAGCGGGAAACAGTACGAGCAGTACTTC.

The chain has TRBV6-1 and TRBJ2-1; TRBD1 matches at 9 bases. The CDR3 totals 15 residues. Germline V gives CDR1 MNHNS, CDR2 SASEGT. Germline trimming cut 6 bases from V and 2 bases from J; bases unmatched to any gene: 5. DNA of the CDR3: TGTGCCAGCAGCGACAGGGGGACTACCTACAATGAGCAGTTCTTC. It yields the protein CASSDRGTTYNEQFF.

The chain couples TRBV5-1 to TRBJ2-7, with D hard to call. Germline V gene lookup returns CDR1 SGHRS and CDR2 YFSETQ. V lost 0 bases and J 6 bases, leaving 7 bases between the germline ends. This CDR3 region has 12 residues. In DNA form, the CDR3 reads TGCGCCAGCAGCTTGGGTTCCGGCGAGCAGTACTTC. This sequence encodes CASSLGSGEQYF.

This clonotype showed up just a few times. A much larger clone is a single base away; this may be a read error. The V call is TRBV5-1, the J call TRBJ2-4, with 8 bases fitting TRBD2. Germline values: CDR1 SGHRS, CDR2 YFSETQ. The CDR3 sequence is 15 residues long. The CDR3: CAGSLAGGGQNIQYF. The CDR3 DNA reads TGCGCCGGCAGCTTGGCCGGGGGGGGCCAGAACATTCAGTACTTC.

This clonotype was seen repeatedly, ten times or more. The J gene is TRBJ2-7, the V gene TRBV15; 9 nucleotides align to TRBD2. This CDR3 has 15 residues. J was trimmed by 1 base and V by 3 bases; bases with no gene match: 4. The germline V gene encodes CDR1 LNHNV and CDR2 YYDKDF (reference sequence). Here the CDR3 DNA reads TGTGCCACCAGCAGCTACACTAGCGGGTCCTACGAGCAGTACTTC. Protein sequence: CATSSYTSGSYEQYF.

V usage is TRBV4-1 and J usage is TRBJ1-4; D unresolved. CDR3 length equals 15 residues. Trimming removed 3 bases at V and 7 bases at J, with 15 bases between. CDR1 is MGHRA and CDR2 is YSYEKL in the germline V gene. CDR3 sequence reads: CASSHDRQVSEKLFF. The CDR3 DNA reads TGCGCCAGCAGCCATGATCGGCAGGTTAGTGAAAAACTGTTTTTT.

V gene TRBV4-2 combines with J gene TRBJ1-2; TRBD1 matches 8 bases. Per germline, CDR1 LGHNA and CDR2 YNFKEQ. V trimming: 1 base; J trimming: 5 bases; junction bases outside the gene matches: 6. The CDR3 extends over 15 amino acids. CDR3 sequence reads: CASSQAGTGFYGYTF. In nucleotides, the CDR3 is TGTGCCAGCAGCCAAGCCGGGACAGGCTTTTATGGCTACACCTTC.

At least ten counts were recorded for this clonotype. The rearrangement uses TRBV3-1 and TRBJ1-1; D unresolved. V lost 4 bases, J lost 2 bases, and 14 bases lay in between. CDR1 LGHDT and CDR2 YNNKEL come from the germline V gene (reference sequence). CDR3 size: 15 residues. CDR3 sequence: CASSLTPDPNTEAFF. The CDR3 nucleotides are TGTGCCAGCAGCCTTACACCGGACCCTAACACTGAAGCTTTCTTT.

The chain employs TRBV7-2 and TRBJ2-5, with D tentatively TRBD2 (5 bases). Per the germline V gene, CDR1 is SGHTA and CDR2 is FQGNSA. V was clipped by 5 bases and J by 6 bases, with 13 bases between them. The CDR3 consists of 13 residues. For the CDR3, the DNA is TGTGCCAGCAGCGAAGTGGGAGCAAAGACCCAGTACTTC. Translating gives CASSEVGAKTQYF.

This clonotype was seen repeatedly, ten times or more. The chain is built from TRBV6-1 and TRBJ2-5; D unresolved. The CDR3 length is 15 residues. Trimming cost V 2 bases and J 4 bases, with 14 bases left between them. From germline, CDR1 is MNHNS and CDR2 SASEGT. The CDR3 sequence: CASSEYYSHGETQYF. The CDR3 DNA follows: TGTGCCAGCAGTGAATATTACAGCCACGGAGAGACCCAGTACTTC.

The V call is TRBV5-6, the J call TRBJ2-6; no clear D. CDR1 and CDR2 (germline): SGHDT, YYEEEE. This CDR3 comprises 15 residues. V was shortened by 0 bases and J by 1 base, with 5 bases between the two germline ends. CDR3 sequence reads: CASSLGLSGANVLTF. The CDR3 DNA reads TGTGCCAGCAGCTTGGGGTTGTCTGGGGCCAACGTCCTGACTTTC.

Points on this clonotype: One junction end does not reproduce the germline sequence, and a read error may be involved. This chain links TRBV7-6 with TRBJ2-6; maybe TRBD2 (5 bases). CDR3 length: 20 residues. From germline, CDR1 is SGHVS and CDR2 FNYEAQ. The CDR3 DNA is TGTGCCAGCAGCCTAGCTCAAAAAGGCGCACCCCCCTCTGGGGCCAACGTCCTGACTTTC. This translates into CASSLAQKGAPPSGANVLTF.

This clonotype was observed a handful of times. The V gene is TRBV7-9, the J gene TRBJ2-3, with TRBD1 matching over 7 bases. Germline CDR1 and CDR2: SEHNR and FQNEAQ (reference sequence). The CDR3 is 13 amino acids. Trimming removed 5 bases from V and 3 bases from J; junction bases left unmatched: 2. The CDR3 loop reads CASSRDSTDTQYF. The CDR3 region has the DNA TGTGCCAGCAGCCGGGACAGTACAGATACGCAGTATTTT.

The genes are TRBV11-2 and TRBJ2-5; 13 bases agree with TRBD2. The germline V gene has CDR1 SGHAT and CDR2 FQNNGV. The CDR3 totals 19 residues. J gave up 3 bases and V 8 bases, and 18 bases lay outside the gene matches. The CDR3 nucleotides are TGTGCCAGCCGATTGGGACACCGACGGACTAGCGGGAGAGAAGAGACCCAGTACTTC. Translation gives CASRLGHRRTSGREETQYF.

This clonotype was observed at least ten times. The chain carries TRBV7-2 and TRBJ1-2; TRBD1 is a possible D gene (5 bases). V gave up 5 bases and J gave up 3 bases, with 19 bases separating them. The CDR3 is 16 amino acids. Germline CDR1 reads SGHTA; CDR2 reads FQGNSA. The CDR3 nucleotides are TGTGCCAGCAGCGATGTCCTCAGGGCTGGGGACTATGGCTACACCTTC. Translated, it gives CASSDVLRAGDYGYTF.

This chain uses TRBV6-1 with TRBJ2-3; TRBD1 matches at 11 bases. The germline CDR1 and CDR2 sequences are MNHNS and SASEGT. The CDR3 is 14 residues long. V shed 4 bases, J shed 4 bases, and the junction held 1 base outside the gene matches. The CDR3 DNA reads TGTGCCAGCAGTGGGACAGGGGGCGCAGATACGCAGTATTTT. This encodes CASSGTGGADTQYF.

This clonotype was detected only once. CDR3 loop: CASSANKGFYGYTF. Written as DNA, the CDR3 is TGTGCCAGCAGCGCGAATAAGGGGTTCTATGGCTACACCTTC. The chain is built from TRBV9 and TRBJ1-2; D is possibly TRBD1 (5 bases). Germline lookup yields CDR1 SGDLS and CDR2 YYNGEE. Trimming stripped 3 bases from V and 4 bases from J, with 13 bases between. The CDR3 runs to 14 residues.

Turning to this clonotype: Sequence at one end of the junction differs from germline and may be a read error. The V and J genes are TRBV7-8 and TRBJ2-7, with 10 bases that match TRBD2. Germline assignment: CDR1 SGHVS and CDR2 FQNEAQ. The CDR3 covers 16 residues. The CDR3 reads CASNLGPSGGSYEQYF. The CDR3 DNA is TGTGCCAGCAACTTAGGACCTAGCGGGGGATCCTACGAGCAGTACTTC.

In this sample, this clonotype turned up a few times. The chain uses TRBV27 and TRBJ2-7, with 12 nucleotides matching TRBD1. Germline assignment: CDR1 MNHEY and CDR2 SMNVEV (reference sequence). V was pared by 5 bases and J by 6 bases, with 8 bases of the junction left unmatched. This CDR3 comprises 15 residues. CDR3 DNA: TGTGCCAGCAGTGCCCCGGGACAGGGGGCACCCGAGCAGTACTTC. The encoded protein is CASSAPGQGAPEQYF.

This clonotype was seen repeatedly, ten times or more. The gene calls are TRBV27 and TRBJ2-3, with 8 bases that match TRBD2. The CDR3 is made up of 17 amino acids. Germline CDR1 reads MNHEY; CDR2 reads SMNVEV (reference sequence). Losses at the gene ends were 4 bases for V and 6 bases for J; bases not matched to a gene: 15. This chain's CDR3 is CASSSDMGAGERDTQYF. The DNA of the CDR3 is TGTGCCAGCAGTTCCGATATGGGAGCGGGAGAACGGGATACGCAGTATTTT.

The chain carries TRBV29-1 and TRBJ2-7, with 15 bases matching TRBD2. The CDR3 is 18 amino acids. Germline CDR1 reads SQVTM; CDR2 reads ANQGSEA. Losses at the gene ends were 7 bases for V and 0 bases for J; bases not matched to a gene: 13. The CDR3 here is CSAFATAGLAGGSYEQYF. The CDR3 DNA is TGCAGCGCCTTCGCAACCGCGGGACTAGCGGGAGGCTCCTACGAGCAGTACTTC.

This chain joins TRBV4-1 and TRBJ2-5; D may be TRBD1 (5 bases). Germline CDR1 MGHRA, CDR2 YSYEKL. The CDR3 contains 13 residues. V was clipped by 2 bases and J by 6 bases, with 10 bases between them. The CDR3 DNA follows: TGCGCCAGCAGCCAAACCTCAGGGAAGACCCAGTACTTC. This encodes CASSQTSGKTQYF.

This rearrangement joins TRBV6-5 to TRBJ2-1; D unresolved. V gave up 0 bases and J gave up 5 bases, with 11 bases separating them. The germline V gene encodes CDR1 MNHEY and CDR2 SVGAGI. This CDR3 spans 15 amino acids. CDR3 region: CASSYSDGSNNEQFF. The CDR3 region has the DNA TGTGCCAGCAGTTACTCAGACGGGTCCAACAATGAGCAGTTCTTC.

This clonotype came up a few times. The chain is built from TRBV12-3 or TRBV12-4 and TRBJ1-1; D is unclear. The CDR3 covers 11 residues. The germline V and J ends were trimmed by 2 bases and 11 bases, with 9 bases remaining between them. The DNA of the CDR3 is TGTGCCAGCAGTTTACGGTCTGGTGCTTTCTTT. Translated: CASSLRSGAFF.

The table lists this clonotype with a few counts. The chain is built from TRBV7-2 and TRBJ2-5; TRBD2 aligns across 10 bases. V was pared by 0 bases and J by 5 bases, with 15 bases of the junction left unmatched. Germline CDR1 and CDR2: SGHTA and FQGNSA. The CDR3 covers 19 residues. CDR3 protein: CASSLAPRASGSGGETQYF. CDR3 nucleotides: TGTGCCAGCAGCTTAGCCCCTCGGGCTAGCGGGAGTGGGGGGGAGACCCAGTACTTC.

This clonotype has only a few counts. The chain links TRBV4-2 to TRBJ1-6; perhaps TRBD1 as D (5 bases). Germline CDR1 reads LGHNA; CDR2 reads YNFKEQ. The V gene lost 0 bases and the J gene lost 5 bases, with 8 bases spanning the gap. The CDR3 is made up of 15 amino acids. The CDR3, as DNA: TGTGCCAGCAGCCAAGAGGCAGGGAATAATTCACCCCTCCACTTT. Protein product: CASSQEAGNNSPLHF.

The chain recombines TRBV4-1 with TRBJ2-4, with unresolved D. The CDR3 consists of 15 residues. Germline values: CDR1 MGHRA, CDR2 YSYEKL. V lost 6 bases, J lost 0 bases, and 12 bases lay in between. The CDR3 spells CASSTLRLAKNIQYF. CDR3 bases: TGCGCCAGCAGTACCCTTCGACTAGCCAAAAACATTCAGTACTTC.

The chain recombines TRBV9 with TRBJ2-1; D possibly corresponds to TRBD2 (5 bases). Germline V lookup: CDR1 SGDLS, CDR2 YYNGEE. The CDR3 runs 16 residues. The V gene lost 6 bases and the J gene lost 3 bases, with 19 bases spanning the gap. CDR3 nucleotide sequence: TGTGCCAGCAACCTGGGGATAGGTGAGGGCTACAATGAGCAGTTCTTC. It encodes CASNLGIGEGYNEQFF.

This clonotype appeared many times. The CDR3 region has the DNA TGCGCCACAGCGGGGAAATCTGGGGCCAACGTCCTGACTTTC. It translates to CATAGKSGANVLTF. This chain uses TRBV5-1 with TRBJ2-6; 7 bases line up with TRBD2. The germline V gene has CDR1 SGHRS and CDR2 YFSETQ. V lost 9 bases to trimming and J lost 1 base; unmatched junction nucleotides: 4. The CDR3 is 14 amino acids.

This clonotype was counted many times. V gene TRBV6-1 combines with J gene TRBJ2-2, with D uncertain. V was trimmed by 2 bases and J by 1 base, leaving 8 bases between them. Germline assignment: CDR1 MNHNS and CDR2 SASEGT. The CDR3 has 15 amino acids. The CDR3: CASSERWQNTGELFF. In DNA form, the CDR3 reads TGTGCCAGCAGTGAACGATGGCAGAACACCGGGGAGCTGTTTTTT.

The V call is TRBV20-1, the J call TRBJ2-7; D uncertain. CDR1 is DFQATT, CDR2 SNEGSKA, per germline (reference sequence). The CDR3 has 13 amino acids. V was clipped by 4 bases and J by 0 bases, with 10 bases between them. The DNA of the CDR3 is TGCAGTGCTACCGAGAGAACCTCCTACGAGCAGTACTTC. This encodes CSATERTSYEQYF.

This clonotype is labeled as medium-sized. This chain links TRBV7-8 with TRBJ2-7; D is undetermined. The germline V gene encodes CDR1 SGHVS and CDR2 FQNEAQ. Trimming shortened V by 2 bases and J by 5 bases, and 13 bases separated the two germline ends. The CDR3 length is 14 residues. CDR3 DNA: TGTGCCAGCAGCTTAATGCGAGACGGCGACGAGCAGTACTTC. This codes for CASSLMRDGDEQYF.